This entry describes one T cell receptor beta chain. The specificity of this receptor is unknown. No much larger clone is present one base from it, and per-base qualities are unavailable. These data are taken from a study of somatic mutations in T cells in chronic GVHD (dated by TCRdb to the early 2020s). Counted from cysteine to phenylalanine, this CDR3 has 18 amino acids. Only CDR3 DNA is held: 54 bases, read in frame from base 1. From the germline V gene, CDR1 is SGHVS and CDR2 is FNYEAQ. Unmatched junction bases come to 8, with V trimmed by 1 base and J by 2 bases. For sorting, staining was done with anti-CD3, anti-CD4, anti-CD8 and a Vbeta20 antibody from the IOTest Beta Mark kit on a FACSAria III, reaching purity above 98%. Mononuclear cells were isolated by Ficoll-Paque PLUS density gradient centrifugation from peripheral blood that had been collected in sodium heparin tubes. CD4+ Vbeta20+, CD4+ Vbeta20-, and CD8+ T cell fractions were FACS-sorted before TCRbeta deep sequencing.

Genomic DNA was isolated and then used for the TCRbeta deep sequencing. The immunoSEQ assay, provided as a commercial service, was used for TCRbeta CDR3 sequencing and initial data processing. The authors processed their data as follows. Reads were demultiplexed, adapter and primer sequences removed, similar clones merged by frequency-ratio clustering, and V, D, J genes annotated with IMGT. The immuneACCESS repertoire file appears here via TCRdb, limited to in-frame rearrangements. These files lack a portion of the clones; in checked studies, under half of the deficit traces to unresolved V genes, and the cause of the others is not known. V, J and clone size are those of that table, while D and trimming were read from the DNA. This sample lists around 13,000 clones; roughly 75% were detected once. The top ten clonotypes cover about 34% of the sample.

The sample taken for sequencing was Vbeta20-negative CD4+ T cells from blood. Per the publication, the cell subset or site label means: CD4+ T cells sorted as TCR Vbeta20 negative by flow cytometry. The V gene is TRBV7-6 and the J gene is TRBJ1-1; 12 bases in the junction line up with TRBD1. The source is a male patient in his forties or fifties with chronic graft-versus-host disease. After a transplant, some T cells may have been passed on by the graft donor. The sequenced DNA: TGTGCCAGCAGCTTAGTTTGGGCGGGACAGGGGGCTAACACTGAAGCTTTCTTT. Translated, this is CASSLVWAGQGANTEAFF.